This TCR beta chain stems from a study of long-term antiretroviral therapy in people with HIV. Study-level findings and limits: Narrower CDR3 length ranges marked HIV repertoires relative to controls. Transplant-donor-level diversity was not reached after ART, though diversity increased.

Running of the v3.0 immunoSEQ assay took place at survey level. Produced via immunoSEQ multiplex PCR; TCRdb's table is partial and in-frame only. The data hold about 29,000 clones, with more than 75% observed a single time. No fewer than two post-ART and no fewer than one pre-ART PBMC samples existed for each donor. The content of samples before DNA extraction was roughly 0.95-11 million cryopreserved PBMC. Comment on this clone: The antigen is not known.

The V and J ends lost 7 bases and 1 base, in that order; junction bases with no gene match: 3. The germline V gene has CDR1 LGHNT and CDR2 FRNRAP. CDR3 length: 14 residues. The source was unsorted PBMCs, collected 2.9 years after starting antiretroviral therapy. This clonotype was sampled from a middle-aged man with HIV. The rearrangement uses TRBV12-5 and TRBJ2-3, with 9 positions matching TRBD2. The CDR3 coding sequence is TGTGCTAGTGCGGCTAGCGGGGGCACAGATACGCAGTATTTT. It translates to CASAASGGTDTQYF.